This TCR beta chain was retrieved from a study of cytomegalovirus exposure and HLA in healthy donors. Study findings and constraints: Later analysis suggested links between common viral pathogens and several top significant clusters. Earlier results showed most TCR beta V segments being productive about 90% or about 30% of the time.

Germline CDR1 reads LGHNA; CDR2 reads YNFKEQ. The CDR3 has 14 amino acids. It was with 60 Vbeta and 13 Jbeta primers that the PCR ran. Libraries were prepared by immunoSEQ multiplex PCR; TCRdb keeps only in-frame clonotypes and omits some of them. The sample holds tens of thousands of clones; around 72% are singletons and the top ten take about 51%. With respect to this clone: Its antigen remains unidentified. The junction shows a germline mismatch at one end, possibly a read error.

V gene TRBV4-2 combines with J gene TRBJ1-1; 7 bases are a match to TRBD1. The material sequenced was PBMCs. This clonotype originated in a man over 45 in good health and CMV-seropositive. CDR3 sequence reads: CASSQDRGNPEAFF. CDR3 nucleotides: TGTGCCAGCAGCCAAGACAGGGGGAACCCTGAAGCTTTCTTT.